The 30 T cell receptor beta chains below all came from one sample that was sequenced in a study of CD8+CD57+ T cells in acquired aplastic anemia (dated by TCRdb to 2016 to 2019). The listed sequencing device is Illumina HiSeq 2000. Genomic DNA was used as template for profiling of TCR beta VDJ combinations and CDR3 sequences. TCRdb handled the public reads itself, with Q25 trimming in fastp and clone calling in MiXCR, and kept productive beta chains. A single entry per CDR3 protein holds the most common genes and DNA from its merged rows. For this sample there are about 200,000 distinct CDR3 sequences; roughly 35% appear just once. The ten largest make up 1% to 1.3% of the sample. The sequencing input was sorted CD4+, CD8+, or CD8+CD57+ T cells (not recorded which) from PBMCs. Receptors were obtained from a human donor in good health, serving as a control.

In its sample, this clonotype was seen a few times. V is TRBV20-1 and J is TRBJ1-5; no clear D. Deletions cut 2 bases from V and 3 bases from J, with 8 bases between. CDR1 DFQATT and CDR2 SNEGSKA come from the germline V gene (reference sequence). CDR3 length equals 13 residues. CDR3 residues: CSARTDNNQPQHF. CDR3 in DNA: TGCAGTGCTAGAACGGATAACAATCAGCCCCAGCATTTT.

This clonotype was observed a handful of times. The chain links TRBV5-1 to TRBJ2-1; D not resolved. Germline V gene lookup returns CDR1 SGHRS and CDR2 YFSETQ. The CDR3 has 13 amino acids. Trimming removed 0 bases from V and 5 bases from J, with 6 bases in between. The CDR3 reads CASSLVVDNEQFF. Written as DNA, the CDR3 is TGCGCCAGCAGCTTGGTAGTGGACAATGAGCAGTTCTTC.

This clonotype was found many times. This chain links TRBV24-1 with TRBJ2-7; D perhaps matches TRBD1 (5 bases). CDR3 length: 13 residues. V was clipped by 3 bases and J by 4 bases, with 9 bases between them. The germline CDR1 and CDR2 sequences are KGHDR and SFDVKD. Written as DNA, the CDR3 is TGTGCCACCAGTGATCCGCAGGGTTACGAGCAGTACTTC. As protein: CATSDPQGYEQYF.

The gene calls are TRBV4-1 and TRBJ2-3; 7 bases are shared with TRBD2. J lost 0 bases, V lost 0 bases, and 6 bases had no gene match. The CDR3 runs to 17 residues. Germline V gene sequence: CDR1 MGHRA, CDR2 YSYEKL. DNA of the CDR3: TGCGCCAGCAGCCAAGAAAGGCTAGCGGTGAGCACAGATACGCAGTATTTT. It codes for CASSQERLAVSTDTQYF.

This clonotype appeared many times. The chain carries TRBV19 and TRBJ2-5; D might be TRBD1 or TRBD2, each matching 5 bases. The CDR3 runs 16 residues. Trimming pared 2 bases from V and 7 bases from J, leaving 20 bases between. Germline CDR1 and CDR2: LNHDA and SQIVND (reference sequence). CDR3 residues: CASSINPGTPSGTQYF. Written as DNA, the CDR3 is TGTGCCAGTAGTATAAATCCAGGGACCCCAAGCGGGACCCAGTACTTC.

The CDR3 coding sequence is TGCGCCAGCAGCTTGGGGGCTCTGGGGGAGCTGTTTTTT. Encoded protein: CASSLGALGELFF. V and J are TRBV5-1 and TRBJ2-2; D remains ambiguous. V was clipped by 0 bases and J by 8 bases, with 8 bases between them. The CDR3 loop spans 13 amino acids. CDR1 and CDR2 (germline): SGHRS, YFSETQ.

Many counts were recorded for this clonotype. The CDR3 loop is CASSPGTGYEQYF. CDR3 coding DNA: TGTGCCAGCAGCCCCGGGACAGGGTACGAGCAGTACTTC. V is TRBV7-3 and J is TRBJ2-7; 9 positions agree with TRBD1. The V and J ends lost 5 bases and 4 bases, in that order; junction bases with no gene match: 3. The CDR3 is 13 amino acids. CDR1 SGHTA and CDR2 FQGTGA come from the germline V gene.

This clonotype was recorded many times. CDR3 amino acids: CASSDVGLVVPETQYF. CDR3 in DNA: TGTGCCAGCAGTGATGTCGGACTAGTGGTCCCAGAGACCCAGTACTTC. The J gene is TRBJ2-5, the V gene TRBV2; 7 bases align to TRBD2. The germline CDR1 and CDR2 sequences are SNHLY and FYNNEI. V gave up 3 bases and J gave up 4 bases; unmatched junction bases: 11. CDR3 length equals 16 residues. Complete variable domain (other parts from reference TRBV2 and TRBJ2-5): EPEVTQTPSHQVTQMGQEVILRCVPISNHLYFYWYRQILGQKVEFLVSFYNNEISEKSEIFDDQFSVERPDGSNFTLKIRSTKLEDSAMYFCASSDVGLVVPETQYFGPGTRLLVL.

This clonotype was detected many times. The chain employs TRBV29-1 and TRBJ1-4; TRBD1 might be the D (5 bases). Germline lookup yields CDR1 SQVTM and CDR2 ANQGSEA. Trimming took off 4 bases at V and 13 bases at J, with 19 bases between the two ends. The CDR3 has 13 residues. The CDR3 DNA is TGCAGCGTTGCACAGGCAATTGCAGAAGGACTGTTTTTT. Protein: CSVAQAIAEGLFF.

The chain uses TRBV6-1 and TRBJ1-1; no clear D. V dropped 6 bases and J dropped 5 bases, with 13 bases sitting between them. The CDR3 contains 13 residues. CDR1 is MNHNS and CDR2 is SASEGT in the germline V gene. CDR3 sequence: CASRGEGRTEAFF. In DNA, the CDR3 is TGTGCCAGCAGGGGTGAGGGTAGGACTGAAGCTTTCTTT.

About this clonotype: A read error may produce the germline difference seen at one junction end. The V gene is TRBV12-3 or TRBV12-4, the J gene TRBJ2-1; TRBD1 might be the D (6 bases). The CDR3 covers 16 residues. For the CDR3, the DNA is TGTGCCAGCAGTTTCCCTCAGGGGACGATCGACAATGGGCAGTTCTTC. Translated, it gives CASSFPQGTIDNGQFF.

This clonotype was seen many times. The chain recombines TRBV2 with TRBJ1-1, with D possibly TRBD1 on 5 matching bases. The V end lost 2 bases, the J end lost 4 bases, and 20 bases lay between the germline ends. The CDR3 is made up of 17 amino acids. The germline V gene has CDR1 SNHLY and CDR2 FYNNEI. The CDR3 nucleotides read TGTGCCAGCAGTGAAAGGGGTTCCAACGTGGGGGGCACTGAAGCTTTCTTT. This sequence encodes CASSERGSNVGGTEAFF.

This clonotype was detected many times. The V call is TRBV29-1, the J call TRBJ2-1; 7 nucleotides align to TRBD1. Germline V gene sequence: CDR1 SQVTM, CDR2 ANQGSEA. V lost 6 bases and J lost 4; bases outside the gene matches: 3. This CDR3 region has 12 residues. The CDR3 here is CSVGQVYNEQFF. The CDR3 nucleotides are TGCAGCGTAGGACAGGTATACAATGAGCAGTTCTTC.

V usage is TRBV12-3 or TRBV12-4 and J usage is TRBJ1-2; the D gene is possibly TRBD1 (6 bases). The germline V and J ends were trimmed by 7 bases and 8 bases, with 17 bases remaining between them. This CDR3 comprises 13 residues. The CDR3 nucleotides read TGTGCCAGCATCCTTGAGGGGGACTTGGGCTACACCTTC. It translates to CASILEGDLGYTF.

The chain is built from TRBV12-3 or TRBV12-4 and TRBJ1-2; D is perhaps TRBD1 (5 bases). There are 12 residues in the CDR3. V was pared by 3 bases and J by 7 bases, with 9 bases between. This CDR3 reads CASSLGDGGYTF. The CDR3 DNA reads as TGTGCCAGCAGTTTGGGGGATGGTGGCTACACCTTC.

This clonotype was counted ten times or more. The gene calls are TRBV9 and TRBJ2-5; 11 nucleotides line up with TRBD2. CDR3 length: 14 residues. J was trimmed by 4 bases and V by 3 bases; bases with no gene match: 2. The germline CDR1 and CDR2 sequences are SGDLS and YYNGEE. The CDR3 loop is CASSAGLAGETQYF. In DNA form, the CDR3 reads TGTGCCAGCAGCGCCGGACTAGCGGGAGAGACCCAGTACTTC.

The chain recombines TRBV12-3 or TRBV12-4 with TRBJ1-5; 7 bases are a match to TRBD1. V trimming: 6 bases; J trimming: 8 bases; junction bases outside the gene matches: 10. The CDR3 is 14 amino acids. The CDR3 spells CASRDDRVGKPQHF. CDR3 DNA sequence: TGTGCCAGCAGGGATGACAGGGTGGGCAAGCCCCAGCATTTT.

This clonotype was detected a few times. CDR3 region: CASSQPGGNTGELFF. Here the CDR3 DNA reads TGTGCCAGCAGCCAACCCGGCGGGAACACCGGGGAGCTGTTTTTT. The chain carries TRBV3-1 and TRBJ2-2; D ambiguous. The V and J ends lost 2 bases and 1 base respectively, with 8 bases between them. Germline V lookup: CDR1 LGHDT, CDR2 YNNKEL (reference sequence). The CDR3 totals 15 residues.

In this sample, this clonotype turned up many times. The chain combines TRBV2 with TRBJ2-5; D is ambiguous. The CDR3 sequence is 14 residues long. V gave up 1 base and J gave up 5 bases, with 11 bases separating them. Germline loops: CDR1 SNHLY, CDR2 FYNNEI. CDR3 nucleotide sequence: TGTGCCAGCAGTGAAGGATCGTCTCAGGAGACCCAGTACTTC. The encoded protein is CASSEGSSQETQYF.

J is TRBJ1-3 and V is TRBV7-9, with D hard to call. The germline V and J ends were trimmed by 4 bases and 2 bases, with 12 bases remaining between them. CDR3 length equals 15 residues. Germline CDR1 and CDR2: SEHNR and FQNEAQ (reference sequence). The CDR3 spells CASSWSLAAGNTIYF. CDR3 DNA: TGTGCCAGCAGCTGGTCACTGGCTGCTGGAAACACCATATATTTT.

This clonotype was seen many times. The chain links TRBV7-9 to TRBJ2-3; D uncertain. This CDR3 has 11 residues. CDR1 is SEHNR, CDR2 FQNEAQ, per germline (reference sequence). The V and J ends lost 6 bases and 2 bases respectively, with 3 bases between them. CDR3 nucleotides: TGTGCCAGCAGGACCACAGATACGCAGTATTTT. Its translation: CASRTTDTQYF.

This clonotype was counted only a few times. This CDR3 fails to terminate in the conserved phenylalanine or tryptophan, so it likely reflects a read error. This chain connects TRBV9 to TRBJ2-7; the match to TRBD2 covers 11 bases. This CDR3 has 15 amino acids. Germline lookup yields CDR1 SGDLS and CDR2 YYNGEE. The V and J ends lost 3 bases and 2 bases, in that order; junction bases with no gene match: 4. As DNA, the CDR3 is TGTGCCAGCAGCGGGGGTAGCGGGAGGGCCTACGAGCAGTACCTC. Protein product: CASSGGSGRAYEQYL.

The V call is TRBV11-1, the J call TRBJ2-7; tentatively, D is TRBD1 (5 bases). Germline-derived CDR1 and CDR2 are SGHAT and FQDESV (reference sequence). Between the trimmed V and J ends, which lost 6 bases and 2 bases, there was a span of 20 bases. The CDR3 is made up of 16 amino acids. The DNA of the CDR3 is TGTGCCAGCAGTCCCGACCTAAAGGACAACGCCTACGAGCAGTACTTC. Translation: CASSPDLKDNAYEQYF.

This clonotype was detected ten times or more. CDR3 in amino acids: CASQPNGYEQYF. DNA of the CDR3: TGTGCCAGCCAGCCCAACGGCTACGAGCAGTACTTC. The rearrangement uses TRBV6-1 and TRBJ2-7; D remains ambiguous. The CDR3 is 12 residues long. Trimming left V 8 bases short and J 3 bases short, with 11 bases between. CDR1 is MNHNS and CDR2 is SASEGT in the germline V gene.

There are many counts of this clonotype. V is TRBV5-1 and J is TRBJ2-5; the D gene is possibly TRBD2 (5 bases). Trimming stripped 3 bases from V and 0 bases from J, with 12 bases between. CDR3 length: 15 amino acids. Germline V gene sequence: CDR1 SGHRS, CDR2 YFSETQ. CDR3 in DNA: TGCGCCAGCAGCTATCTTGGGGAGTACCAAGAGACCCAGTACTTC. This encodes CASSYLGEYQETQYF.

CDR3 DNA sequence: TGCAGTGCTAGAGATCTAGCGGAGGAACCCTACGAGCAGTACTTC. It yields the protein CSARDLAEEPYEQYF. V gene TRBV20-1 combines with J gene TRBJ2-7, with 7 bases identical to TRBD2. The CDR3 runs 15 residues. V trimming: 0 bases; J trimming: 2 bases; junction bases outside the gene matches: 7. CDR1 is DFQATT, CDR2 SNEGSKA, per germline (reference sequence).

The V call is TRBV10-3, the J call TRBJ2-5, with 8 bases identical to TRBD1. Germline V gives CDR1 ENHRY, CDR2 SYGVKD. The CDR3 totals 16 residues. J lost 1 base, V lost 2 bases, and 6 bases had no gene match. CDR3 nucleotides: TGTGCCATCAGTGAGGCCCAGGGGGCACTCCAAGAGACCCAGTACTTC. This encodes CAISEAQGALQETQYF.

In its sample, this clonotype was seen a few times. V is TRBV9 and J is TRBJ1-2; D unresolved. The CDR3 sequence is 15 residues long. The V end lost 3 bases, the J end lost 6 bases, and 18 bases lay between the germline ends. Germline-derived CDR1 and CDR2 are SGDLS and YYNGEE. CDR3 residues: CASSGPMGGVDGYTF. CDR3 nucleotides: TGTGCCAGCAGCGGCCCGATGGGCGGGGTTGATGGCTACACCTTC.

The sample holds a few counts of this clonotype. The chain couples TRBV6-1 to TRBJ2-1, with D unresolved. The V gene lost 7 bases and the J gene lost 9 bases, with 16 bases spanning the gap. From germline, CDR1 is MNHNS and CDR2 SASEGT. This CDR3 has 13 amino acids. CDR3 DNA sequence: TGTGCCAGCATCCAAGTAATCTTCGGTGAGCAGTTCTTC. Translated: CASIQVIFGEQFF.

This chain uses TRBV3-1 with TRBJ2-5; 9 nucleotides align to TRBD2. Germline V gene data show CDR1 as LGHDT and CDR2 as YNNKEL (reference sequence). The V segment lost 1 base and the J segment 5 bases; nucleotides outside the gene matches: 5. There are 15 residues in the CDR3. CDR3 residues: CASSQAAGGGETQYF. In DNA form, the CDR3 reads TGTGCCAGCAGCCAAGCAGCGGGGGGAGGGGAGACCCAGTACTTC.